This TCR beta chain was obtained from a study of PD-1 blockade in classical Hodgkin lymphoma. The protocol was immunoSEQ multiplex PCR, while the TCRdb copy is restricted to in-frame clones and leaves out a portion. Of roughly 19,000 clones in the sample, over 75% were seen once. Study-wide results and limits: A reduction in baseline TCR diversity was reportedly seen in newly diagnosed patients relative to healthy donors.

Exposure to brentuximab vedotin varied, and each patient had relapsed following autologous stem cell transplantation. In regard to this clone: What it binds is not known.

This TCR came from a human donor with classical Hodgkin lymphoma. Here the sequenced sample was peripheral blood mononuclear cells (PBMCs), taken at baseline.

CDR3 residues: CASSYGSGIRQQYF. DNA of the CDR3: TGTGCCAGCAGTTACGGTTCAGGAATCCGTCAGCAGTATTTT. The rearrangement uses TRBV6-5 and TRBJ2-3; D ambiguous. Per the germline V gene, CDR1 is MNHEY and CDR2 is SVGAGI. Trimming took off 2 bases at V and 11 bases at J, with 17 bases between the two ends. The CDR3 has 14 amino acids.